The 11 T cell receptor beta chains presented below share a single source sample, sequenced in a study of control samples from healthy donors and cancer patients. Method: immunoSEQ multiplex PCR; TCRdb's copy keeps in-frame clones and lacks some. The sample lists 75,000 to 95,000 clones, 65% to 85% seen once, with under 50% in the top ten. Sequencing used PBMCs. These receptors all stem from a man between 65 and 79 years old with lung cancer.

The chain is built from TRBV7-6 and TRBJ2-3; D remains ambiguous. Trimming stripped 8 bases from V and 0 bases from J, with 9 bases between. Germline values: CDR1 SGHVS, CDR2 FNYEAQ. This CDR3 spans 13 amino acids. CDR3 sequence reads: CASGLQSTDTQYF. CDR3 in DNA: TGTGCCAGCGGGCTACAGAGCACAGATACGCAGTATTTT.

The V call is TRBV4-3, the J call TRBJ1-5; D is possibly TRBD1 (5 bases). Germline-derived CDR1 and CDR2 are LGHNA and YSLEER. Deletions cut 0 bases from V and 2 bases from J, with 14 bases between. The CDR3 is made up of 17 amino acids. CDR3 sequence: CASSQDVPGGGNQPQHF. CDR3 nucleotides: TGCGCCAGCAGCCAAGACGTCCCTGGGGGTGGCAATCAGCCCCAGCATTTT.

V and J are TRBV9 and TRBJ2-3; D is tentatively TRBD1 or TRBD2 (5 bases each). Trimming pared 0 bases from V and 0 bases from J, leaving 14 bases between. CDR3 length: 17 amino acids. Germline loops: CDR1 SGDLS, CDR2 YYNGEE. The CDR3 DNA reads TGTGCCAGCAGCGTAGGGGGACGGGCTCGGAGCACAGATACGCAGTATTTT. Translating gives CASSVGGRARSTDTQYF.

This chain connects TRBV27 to TRBJ2-7, with a tentative D call TRBD2 (6 bases). Trimming stripped 3 bases from V and 2 bases from J, with 20 bases between. Germline CDR1 and CDR2: MNHEY and SMNVEV (reference sequence). The CDR3 is 17 amino acids. The CDR3 bases are TGTGCCAGCAGTTTCCGACTGGACTACAGCCTCCCCTACGAGCAGTACTTC. Protein: CASSFRLDYSLPYEQYF.

The rearrangement joins TRBV4-3 to TRBJ2-3, with TRBD2 identical over 10 bases. With V trimmed by 1 base and J by 4 bases, 5 bases remained unmatched. The CDR3 has 16 amino acids. The germline CDR1 and CDR2 sequences are LGHNA and YSLEER. Here the CDR3 reads CASSQGAGGAPDTQYF. In DNA, the CDR3 is TGCGCCAGCAGCCAAGGAGCGGGGGGGGCGCCAGATACGCAGTATTTT.

The chain is built from TRBV5-1 and TRBJ1-2; 10 bases fit TRBD1. J was trimmed by 8 bases and V by 0 bases; bases with no gene match: 4. Germline V gene sequence: CDR1 SGHRS, CDR2 YFSETQ. The CDR3 is made up of 14 amino acids. The CDR3 reads CASSLGQGALGYTF. The CDR3 coding sequence is TGCGCCAGCAGCTTGGGACAGGGGGCGTTAGGCTACACCTTC.

This clone was seen more than once but under ten times. CDR3 sequence: CASSQGESRPGLETQYF. The CDR3 bases are TGTGCCAGCAGCCAAGGAGAGTCAAGGCCGGGGCTAGAGACCCAGTACTTC. The chain uses TRBV4-2 and TRBJ2-5, with D possibly being TRBD1 or TRBD2 (5 bases each). This CDR3 is built from 17 residues. Trimming stripped 1 base from V and 4 bases from J, with 19 bases between. Germline loops: CDR1 LGHNA, CDR2 YNFKEQ.

V and J are TRBV7-8 and TRBJ1-1, with D perhaps TRBD1 (5 bases). Germline CDR1 is SGHVS and CDR2 is FQNEAQ. The germline V and J ends were trimmed by 4 bases and 3 bases, with 9 bases remaining between them. The CDR3 covers 13 residues. Here the CDR3 reads CASSSQGYTEAFF. The CDR3 DNA sequence: TGTGCCAGCAGCTCTCAGGGTTACACTGAAGCTTTCTTT.

The chain combines TRBV6-5 with TRBJ1-4; tentatively, D is TRBD1 (5 bases). Per germline, CDR1 MNHEY and CDR2 SVGAGI. The V end was cut by 6 bases, the J end by 0 bases, with 11 bases between. This CDR3 is 15 amino acids long. As DNA, the CDR3 is TGTGCCAGCAGGACTGACAGAGCAACTAATGAAAAACTGTTTTTT. Protein sequence: CASRTDRATNEKLFF.

This chain joins TRBV9 and TRBJ2-2, with D perhaps being TRBD1 or TRBD2 (5 bases each). The V end lost 0 bases, the J end lost 6 bases, and 12 bases lay between the germline ends. The CDR3 has 15 amino acids. Germline values: CDR1 SGDLS, CDR2 YYNGEE. CDR3 protein: CASSVGWGSAGELFF. The CDR3 nucleotides read TGTGCCAGCAGCGTAGGGTGGGGGAGCGCCGGGGAGCTGTTTTTT.

This chain uses TRBV5-1 with TRBJ2-3; D possibly corresponds to TRBD1 (6 bases). The V end was cut by 1 base, the J end by 3 bases, with 12 bases between. In germline, CDR1 is SGHRS, CDR2 YFSETQ. The CDR3 has 15 residues. In nucleotides, the CDR3 is TGCGCCAGCAGCTTGATGTCAGGGGAAACAGATACGCAGTATTTT. This codes for CASSLMSGETDTQYF.